This paragraph covers one T cell receptor (beta chain) sequence. The data are from a study of blood T cell repertoires in COVID-19. Study at large: Spain, Italy and the United States supplied samples that represented acute and convalescent COVID-19. The cDNA or gDNA used as material had been derived from T cells, B-cell-depleted T cells, or PBMCs.

This table comes from immunoSEQ multiplex PCR, and its TCRdb copy is limited to in-frame clones, with some not included. The sample contains about 380,000 clones, roughly 90% of which appear only once. Trimming took 3 bases from V and 1 from J; bases not matched to a gene: 3. This CDR3 spans 15 amino acids. CDR1 SGHTA and CDR2 FQGNSA come from the germline V gene. This TCR was recovered from a woman younger than 45 who had recovered from COVID-19. The chain uses TRBV7-2 and TRBJ1-2, with 9 bases identical to TRBD1. The sample comprised PBMCs or T cells enriched from blood (not recorded which). CDR3 DNA: TGTGCCAGCAGCTTCGGACAGGGGATTAACTATGGCTACACCTTC. It encodes CASSFGQGINYGYTF.